This T cell receptor beta chain was found in a study of blood T cells in healthy people across ages. Study-wide results and caveats: Any changes in expanded clonotypes were possibly confounded, as donor CMV status remained unknown.

CDR1 is LGHDT and CDR2 is YNNKEL in the germline V gene (reference sequence). The CDR3 extends over 14 amino acids. Trimming removed 1 base at V and 8 bases at J, with 14 bases between. Alongside a J-beta primer mix, a sample-barcoded 5' primer served in a second PCR lasting about 7 to 11 cycles. Using its own MiXCR run on the 5' RACE reads, TCRdb lists one record per CDR3 protein. The sample yields 550,000 to 650,000 distinct CDR3 sequences, about 30% seen once. This clonotype was seen at least ten times. As yet, its antigen is unknown. The J gene is TRBJ1-2, the V gene TRBV3-1; D is ambiguous. The clonotype originates from a woman of 80 years or more in good health. The sequenced sample consisted of blood. The CDR3 DNA reads as TGTGCCAGCAGCCAAGGAACATCAACGGGGGGCTACACCTTC. As protein: CASSQGTSTGGYTF.